The 19 T cell receptor beta chains below come from one sample, sequenced in a study of post-analysis software for immune sequencing data. Notes on the study in general: With TRBV5-6, TRBV5-1 and TRBV20-1 included, about 5 TRBV segments were more frequent in patients than in controls.

Tagging with unique molecular identifiers was a feature of the TCR beta cDNA libraries. TCRdb reanalysed the PCR reads using MiXCR and keeps one entry per CDR3 protein. The table lists about 800,000 distinct CDR3 sequences, less than 35% of them singletons, with approximately 0.6% in the top ten. Their target antigens are unknown. Input material: blood. Receptors were obtained from a girl aged 10-17 years with multiple sclerosis.

To note about this clonotype: This may arise from a read error, as a much more abundant clone is one base away. The chain is built from TRBV7-9 and TRBJ2-5, with D unclear. The end of the DNA is better explained by TRBJ2-7, so the J call may be wrong. The CDR3 is 11 residues long. Germline loops: CDR1 SEHNR, CDR2 FQNEAQ (reference sequence). DNA for the CDR3: TGTGCCAGCAGCATCGACTACGAGCAGTACTTC. Amino acids: CASSIDYEQYF.

This clonotype was observed a few times. The V gene is TRBV7-2, the J gene TRBJ1-2; no clear D. Germline CDR1 reads SGHTA; CDR2 reads FQGNSA. The CDR3 has 13 residues. Trimming cost V 5 bases and J 4 bases, with 11 bases left between them. Here the CDR3 reads CASSVTQSYGYTF. CDR3 bases: TGTGCCAGCAGCGTAACGCAATCCTATGGCTACACCTTC.

The rearrangement links TRBV29-1 to TRBJ2-2; perhaps TRBD1 as D (5 bases). Germline V lookup: CDR1 SQVTM, CDR2 ANQGSEA. V lost 6 bases, J lost 7 bases, and 15 bases lay in between. The CDR3 sequence is 13 residues long. The CDR3 sequence: CSVGSGDSGELFF. CDR3 nucleotide sequence: TGCAGCGTGGGGTCGGGTGACAGCGGGGAGCTGTTTTTT.

This clonotype was seen a handful of times. The chain recombines TRBV28 with TRBJ1-5; D possibly corresponds to TRBD1 (6 bases). The CDR3 has 14 amino acids. Germline values: CDR1 MDHEN, CDR2 SYDVKM. V was clipped by 6 bases and J by 7 bases, with 16 bases between them. CDR3 region: CASREGGEKQPQHF. Written as DNA, the CDR3 is TGTGCCAGCAGAGAGGGGGGAGAAAAACAGCCCCAGCATTTT.

This rearrangement joins TRBV5-1 to TRBJ2-1, with 9 positions matching TRBD1. Germline values: CDR1 SGHRS, CDR2 YFSETQ. This CDR3 contains 16 residues. Trimming removed 2 bases from V and 5 bases from J; junction bases left unmatched: 8. The CDR3 spells CASSFGGTGYDNEQFF. CDR3 DNA sequence: TGCGCCAGCAGCTTCGGTGGGACAGGGTACGACAATGAGCAGTTCTTC.

The chain joins TRBV29-1 to TRBJ2-7, with 10 bases identical to TRBD1. The J call could be wrong; TRBJ2-5 is a better fit for the DNA end. The CDR3 has 12 residues. Germline assignment: CDR1 SQVTM and CDR2 ANQGSEA. CDR3 protein: CSGLGQGGTQYF. The CDR3 DNA reads TGCAGCGGACTCGGACAGGGGGGGACCCAGTACTTC.

This clonotype was detected a few times. The rearrangement uses TRBV4-3 and TRBJ2-4; D is uncertain. The J call may be mistaken, given a closer DNA end match to TRBJ2-7. Germline V gene lookup returns CDR1 LGHNA and CDR2 YSLEER. This CDR3 is 13 amino acids long. CDR3 DNA sequence: TGCGCCAGCAGCCAAGATCGCCGGTACGAGCAGTACTTC. The encoded protein is CASSQDRRYEQYF.

The chain combines TRBV4-1 with TRBJ1-2, with 8 bases fitting TRBD1. V lost 4 bases and J lost 8; bases outside the gene matches: 18. Germline CDR1 is MGHRA and CDR2 is YSYEKL. The CDR3 consists of 17 residues. The CDR3 DNA reads as TGCGCCAGCAGCCCAAACCTACAAGACAGGGGACGGGGGGGCTACACCTTC. Protein: CASSPNLQDRGRGGYTF.

The rearrangement links TRBV5-1 to TRBJ1-2; possible D gene TRBD1, 6 bases. The germline V gene encodes CDR1 SGHRS and CDR2 YFSETQ. The V end was cut by 4 bases, the J end by 4 bases, with 14 bases between. The CDR3 is 14 residues long. This CDR3 reads CASSTQPGAYGYTF. Here the CDR3 DNA reads TGCGCCAGCAGCACCCAGCCGGGGGCCTATGGCTACACCTTC.

The genes are TRBV14 and TRBJ2-5; D may match TRBD1 or TRBD2 (5 bases each). The J call may be incorrect, as the DNA end agrees better with TRBJ2-7. Germline loops: CDR1 SGHDN, CDR2 FVKESK. This CDR3 comprises 15 residues. The CDR3 loop reads CASRKDPRAGSEQYF. In nucleotides, the CDR3 is TGTGCCAGCAGGAAGGACCCCAGGGCGGGCTCCGAGCAGTACTTC.

J is TRBJ2-7 and V is TRBV5-1; D may be TRBD1 (7 bases). From germline, CDR1 is SGHRS and CDR2 YFSETQ. Trimming removed 4 bases at V and 1 base at J, with 18 bases between. This CDR3 has 16 amino acids. The CDR3 sequence is CASSARGASASYEQYF. In DNA, the CDR3 is TGCGCCAGCAGCGCCAGGGGGGCTAGCGCTTCCTACGAGCAGTACTTC.

The gene calls are TRBV29-1 and TRBJ2-3, with 9 bases aligning to TRBD1. The CDR3 totals 16 residues. V was pared by 5 bases and J by 2 bases, with 11 bases of the junction left unmatched. Germline-derived CDR1 and CDR2 are SQVTM and ANQGSEA. The CDR3 coding sequence is TGCAGCGTTACGGACAGGGGCTTTACCTTCACAGATACGCAGTATTTT. It is translated as CSVTDRGFTFTDTQYF.

The chain carries TRBV6-2 or TRBV6-3 and TRBJ2-1, with 8 bases that match TRBD2. CDR1 is MNHEY, CDR2 SVGEGT, per germline. Trimming at V came to 6 bases and at J to 0 bases, leaving 7 bases not matched to a gene. The CDR3 extends over 16 amino acids. This CDR3 reads CASRRREGFSYNEQFF. DNA for the CDR3: TGTGCCAGCAGACGTCGGGAGGGCTTCTCCTACAATGAGCAGTTCTTC.

This clonotype was detected only a few times. This rearrangement joins TRBV29-1 to TRBJ2-3, with D perhaps TRBD1 (6 bases). The CDR3 extends over 16 amino acids. Per the germline V gene, CDR1 is SQVTM and CDR2 is ANQGSEA. Trimming shortened V by 8 bases and J by 4 bases, and 25 bases separated the two germline ends. The CDR3 nucleotides are TGCAGCACGCAGGGGAACCGCGGAGTTTTCGCAGATACGCAGTATTTT. Translating gives CSTQGNRGVFADTQYF.

The V gene is TRBV2, the J gene TRBJ2-1; 7 nucleotides match TRBD1. The J segment lost 4 bases and the V segment lost 6 bases, leaving 6 bases of the junction unmatched. Germline assignment: CDR1 SNHLY and CDR2 FYNNEI. The CDR3 is 14 amino acids. The DNA of the CDR3 is TGTGCCAGCAGGGGGGACAGCAAATACAATGAGCAGTTCTTC. This sequence encodes CASRGDSKYNEQFF.

V is TRBV20-1 and J is TRBJ2-3, with D tentatively TRBD2 (6 bases). V was cut by 5 bases and J by 6 bases, with 24 bases left in between. Germline CDR1 and CDR2: DFQATT and SNEGSKA (reference sequence). The CDR3 sequence is 16 residues long. CDR3 DNA: TGCAGTGCTTCTATCGGCGGGACTCTAATTTCGGATACGCAGTATTTT. Its protein is CSASIGGTLISDTQYF.

This clonotype was detected only a few times. J is TRBJ2-7 and V is TRBV20-1, with D tentatively TRBD1 or TRBD2 (6 bases each). V lost 4 bases to trimming and J lost 5 bases, with 12 bases between them. The CDR3 runs to 12 residues. Germline CDR1 reads DFQATT; CDR2 reads SNEGSKA (reference sequence). The CDR3 nucleotides are TGCAGTGCTATCTGGGGGGCTCACGAGCAGTACTTC. Translating it yields CSAIWGAHEQYF.

This clonotype came up a few times. The rearrangement uses TRBV7-8 and TRBJ1-4; D gene uncertain. CDR1 is SGHVS and CDR2 is FQNEAQ in the germline V gene. This CDR3 comprises 16 residues. V lost 1 base, J lost 8 bases, and 17 bases lay in between. DNA for the CDR3: TGTGCCAGCAGCTTAGATAGGCCACGGGTTCAGGAAAAACTGTTTTTT. Translation: CASSLDRPRVQEKLFF.

The table lists this clonotype with a few counts. The rearrangement links TRBV12-3 or TRBV12-4 to TRBJ1-1; 9 nucleotides match TRBD1. J gave up 10 bases and V 6 bases, and 9 bases lay outside the gene matches. The CDR3 has 13 residues. The DNA for the CDR3 is TGTGCCAGCAGGTCCCCGGGACAGGGTGCAGCTTTCTTT. Translating gives CASRSPGQGAAFF.